The 9 T cell receptor beta chains reported below all come from one sample, sequenced in a study of PD-1 blockade in mismatch repair-deficient tumors. The data were produced by immunoSEQ multiplex PCR, yet TCRdb's version contains in-frame clones alone and is incomplete. The profile shows roughly 70,000 clones, about 72% of them singletons. The specimen was peripheral blood, collected 2 weeks after starting pembrolizumab. All receptors derive from an adult with mismatch repair-deficient cancer.

The rearrangement uses TRBV11-2 and TRBJ2-2; D tentatively reads TRBD1 or TRBD2 (6 bases each). The germline V and J ends were trimmed by 5 bases and 3 bases, with 13 bases remaining between them. Germline CDR1 is SGHAT and CDR2 is FQNNGV. This CDR3 contains 15 residues. The CDR3 is CASSRRGADTGELFF. CDR3 in DNA: TGTGCCAGCAGCCGGAGGGGGGCAGACACCGGGGAGCTGTTTTTT.

This clone was seen a handful of times. V and J are TRBV5-1 and TRBJ2-7; D possibly uses TRBD1 or TRBD2 (6 bases each). Germline V gives CDR1 SGHRS, CDR2 YFSETQ. Trimming removed 4 bases from V and 1 base from J, with 15 bases in between. The CDR3 length is 15 residues. The CDR3 DNA is TGCGCCAGCAGCCCGGGACACGGAGGGTCCTACGAGCAGTACTTC. Residues: CASSPGHGGSYEQYF.

The chain recombines TRBV7-6 with TRBJ2-3, with unresolved D. Trimming cost V 4 bases and J 4 bases, with 9 bases left between them. Germline-derived CDR1 and CDR2 are SGHVS and FNYEAQ. This CDR3 contains 13 residues. The DNA for the CDR3 is TGTGCCAGCAGCTCCGCTAACGCAGATACGCAGTATTTT. Translated, it gives CASSSANADTQYF.

This chain links TRBV5-1 with TRBJ2-1; D unresolved. The germline V gene encodes CDR1 SGHRS and CDR2 YFSETQ. The V end lost 0 bases, the J end lost 9 bases, and 16 bases lay between the germline ends. The CDR3 runs 15 residues. CDR3 in DNA: TGCGCCAGCAGCTTGGAGGCGGTGGAGTTGGGTGAGCAGTTCTTC. Translating it yields CASSLEAVELGEQFF.

The chain is built from TRBV29-1 and TRBJ1-2; 8 bases align to TRBD1. The CDR3 is made up of 15 amino acids. The V segment lost 4 bases and the J segment 2 bases; nucleotides outside the gene matches: 9. Germline assignment: CDR1 SQVTM and CDR2 ANQGSEA. CDR3 sequence (DNA): TGCAGCGTTGGGGGGCTACAGGGGGAAAACTATGGCTACACCTTC. This sequence encodes CSVGGLQGENYGYTF.

The chain is built from TRBV10-2 and TRBJ1-1, with D possibly matching TRBD1 (5 bases). The CDR3 sequence is 14 residues long. In germline, CDR1 is WSHSY, CDR2 SAAADI. Between the trimmed V and J ends, which lost 0 bases and 5 bases, there was a span of 10 bases. The CDR3: CASSESGTATEAFF. CDR3 bases: TGCGCCAGCAGTGAGTCCGGGACGGCAACTGAAGCTTTCTTT.

The genes are TRBV7-2 and TRBJ2-3; D gene ambiguous. The germline V gene has CDR1 SGHTA and CDR2 FQGNSA. This CDR3 contains 15 residues. The V gene lost 6 bases and the J gene lost 0 bases, with 13 bases spanning the gap. The CDR3 loop is CASRFGRQSTDTQYF. The CDR3 DNA follows: TGTGCCAGCAGATTCGGGCGGCAGAGCACAGATACGCAGTATTTT.

The gene calls are TRBV5-1 and TRBJ1-4; possible D gene TRBD1, 6 bases. The CDR3 is 15 residues long. Trimming took off 0 bases at V and 8 bases at J, with 14 bases between the two ends. The germline CDR1 and CDR2 sequences are SGHRS and YFSETQ. The CDR3 DNA reads as TGCGCCAGCAGCTTGGACGGGGGCATGAGCGAAAAACTGTTTTTT. It codes for CASSLDGGMSEKLFF.

This rearrangement joins TRBV7-2 to TRBJ2-3; tentative D call: TRBD2 (5 bases). The CDR3 totals 16 residues. The germline gives CDR1 SGHTA, CDR2 FQGNSA. The V and J ends lost 1 base and 0 bases respectively, with 11 bases between them. As DNA, the CDR3 is TGTGCCAGCAGCTTAGTGGGTCGGACTAGCACAGATACGCAGTATTTT. It yields the protein CASSLVGRTSTDTQYF.